These 24 T cell receptor beta chains were all obtained from the same sample, sequenced in a study of blood T cell repertoires in COVID-19. Only in-frame clones appear in the TCRdb table, and some are missing; sequencing was by immunoSEQ multiplex PCR. The data hold about 190,000 clones, with approximately 84% observed a single time. The sequenced material came from PBMCs or T cells enriched from blood (not recorded which). The receptors here all came from a woman in her twenties or thirties who had recovered from COVID-19.

This clone was found once. The chain employs TRBV4-1 and TRBJ2-7, with 9 bases that match TRBD1. The CDR3 loop spans 16 amino acids. Trimming at V came to 0 bases and at J to 3 bases, leaving 6 bases not matched to a gene. In germline, CDR1 is MGHRA, CDR2 YSYEKL. The CDR3 bases are TGCGCCAGCAGCCAAGATAGAAGGACAGGGGACTACGAGCAGTACTTC. It translates to CASSQDRRTGDYEQYF.

Here the CDR3 reads CASREGALRTDTQYF. The CDR3 DNA sequence: TGCGCCAGCAGAGAGGGGGCCCTCCGCACAGATACGCAGTATTTT. The chain has TRBV5-1 and TRBJ2-3, with TRBD1 identical over 7 bases. The J segment lost 1 base and the V segment lost 5 bases, leaving 7 bases of the junction unmatched. Germline V gene lookup returns CDR1 SGHRS and CDR2 YFSETQ. The CDR3 runs to 15 residues. Using reference TRBV5-1 and TRBJ2-3 for the parts outside the CDR3, the full variable domain is KAGVTQTPRYLIKTRGQQVTLSCSPISGHRSVSWYQQTPGQGLQFLFEYFSETQRNKGNFPGRFSGRQFSNSRSEMNVSTLELGDSALYLCASREGALRTDTQYFGPGTRLTVL.

V usage is TRBV27 and J usage is TRBJ2-3, with 7 nucleotides matching TRBD2. CDR3 length: 14 amino acids. Per germline, CDR1 MNHEY and CDR2 SMNVEV (reference sequence). V shed 5 bases, J shed 6 bases, and the junction held 8 bases outside the gene matches. In nucleotides, the CDR3 is TGTGCCAGCAGTCCGAGTAGGCGGGAGGATACGCAGTATTTT. Translating it yields CASSPSRREDTQYF.

The chain employs TRBV10-3 and TRBJ2-1, with D possibly matching TRBD1 (6 bases). The CDR3 spans 16 residues. From germline, CDR1 is ENHRY and CDR2 SYGVKD. Trimming cost V 2 bases and J 5 bases, with 16 bases left between them. The DNA of the CDR3 is TGTGCCATCAGTGAGCCTCAGGGGTTGCCTCACAATGAGCAGTTCTTC. This codes for CAISEPQGLPHNEQFF.

This clone appeared a single time. This chain joins TRBV12-3 or TRBV12-4 and TRBJ2-5; unclear D gene. The CDR3 extends over 13 amino acids. The ends were cut back, 1 base at V and 5 bases at J, with 8 bases in the middle. The CDR3 spells CASSLGRFETQYF. CDR3 DNA: TGTGCCAGCAGTTTAGGCAGGTTCGAGACCCAGTACTTC.

The chain carries TRBV18 and TRBJ1-1; D is unresolved. Germline V CDR1 and CDR2: KGHSH, LQKENI. The CDR3 is 14 residues long. Trimming took off 2 bases at V and 2 bases at J, with 9 bases between the two ends. CDR3 nucleotides: TGTGCCAGCTCACCAGAGGGTTTTAACACTGAAGCTTTCTTT. It translates to CASSPEGFNTEAFF.

The chain employs TRBV27 and TRBJ2-2; 7 positions agree with TRBD1. Trimming at V came to 3 bases and at J to 6 bases, leaving 4 bases not matched to a gene. The CDR3 loop spans 14 amino acids. The V gene's germline CDR1 is MNHEY and CDR2 SMNVEV (reference sequence). The CDR3 DNA reads as TGTGCCAGCAGTTTTTACAGGGGCCCCGGGGAGCTGTTTTTT. It yields the protein CASSFYRGPGELFF.

This clone was seen a single time. The chain combines TRBV4-1 with TRBJ1-5, with a tentative D call TRBD1 (6 bases). V dropped 3 bases and J dropped 3 bases, with 12 bases sitting between them. The CDR3 has 15 residues. Germline CDR1 MGHRA, CDR2 YSYEKL. The CDR3 coding sequence is TGCGCCAGCAGCCAGCCCGGGGGGGCCAATCAGCCCCAGCATTTT. Translating it yields CASSQPGGANQPQHF.

The J gene is TRBJ1-4, the V gene TRBV28; 8 bases line up with TRBD1. The CDR3 has 18 amino acids. V dropped 2 bases and J dropped 8; count of bases not matched to a gene: 16. The germline gives CDR1 MDHEN, CDR2 SYDVKM. The CDR3 coding sequence is TGTGCCAGCAGTTTAAATCTCGGACAGGGCAGGGATAGGGAAAAACTGTTTTTT. This codes for CASSLNLGQGRDREKLFF.

This clone was seen a single time. The CDR3 DNA is TGCGCCAGCAGCTTGGCGACAGGGGGAAATGAGCAGTTCTTC. This codes for CASSLATGGNEQFF. This chain links TRBV5-1 with TRBJ2-1; 9 nucleotides match TRBD1. CDR3 size: 14 residues. The V segment lost 0 bases and the J segment 7 bases; nucleotides outside the gene matches: 2. CDR1 and CDR2 (germline): SGHRS, YFSETQ.

Worth noting for this clone: A read error may account for a junction end that differs from germline. The rearrangement uses TRBV19 and TRBJ2-7; TRBD1 matches at 10 bases. The germline gives CDR1 LNHDA, CDR2 SQIVND (reference sequence). This CDR3 region has 14 residues. The CDR3 DNA reads as TGTGCCAGTAGTAAGGGACAGGGGCGGATCCCTATTTTCTTC. Its protein is CASSKGQGRIPIFF.

This clone was found a few times. This chain connects TRBV30 to TRBJ2-3, with D maybe TRBD1 (5 bases). Trimming stripped 2 bases from V and 2 bases from J, with 17 bases between. CDR1 GTSNPN and CDR2 SVGIG come from the germline V gene (reference sequence). The CDR3 loop spans 16 amino acids. For the CDR3, the DNA is TGTGCCTGGAGTATTGCAGGGCCGCGGAACACAGATACGCAGTATTTT. It specifies CAWSIAGPRNTDTQYF.

The V gene is TRBV27, the J gene TRBJ2-7, with 12 bases lining up with TRBD1. The CDR3 sequence is 16 residues long. Trimming at V came to 3 bases and at J to 6 bases, leaving 9 bases not matched to a gene. The germline V gene encodes CDR1 MNHEY and CDR2 SMNVEV (reference sequence). The CDR3 protein is CASSFSRGTGGGEQYF. In DNA form, the CDR3 reads TGTGCCAGCAGTTTTTCCCGTGGGACAGGGGGCGGCGAGCAGTACTTC.

V usage is TRBV7-8 and J usage is TRBJ1-2, with 8 nucleotides matching TRBD1. Germline V gene lookup returns CDR1 SGHVS and CDR2 FQNEAQ. V lost 1 base and J lost 6; bases outside the gene matches: 7. This CDR3 is 15 amino acids long. The CDR3 sequence is CASSLVGQAGDGYTF. The CDR3 DNA reads as TGTGCCAGCAGCTTAGTGGGACAGGCAGGGGATGGCTACACCTTC. The whole variable domain, filled in from reference TRBV7-8 and TRBJ1-2, reads GAGVSQSPRYKVAKRGQDVALRCDPISGHVSLFWYQQALGQGPEFLTYFQNEAQLDKSGLPSDRFFAERPEGSVSTLKIQRTQQEDSAVYLCASSLVGQAGDGYTFGSGTRLTVV.

This clone has only a few counts. The sample contains more than one DNA sequence encoding this CDR3. The V and J genes are TRBV9 and TRBJ1-1; D gene uncertain. The CDR3 has 13 amino acids. Trimming pared 2 bases from V and 2 bases from J, leaving 7 bases between. Germline CDR1 reads SGDLS; CDR2 reads YYNGEE. CDR3 nucleotide sequence: TGTGCCAGCAGCGTTAACAGCAACACTGAAGCTTTCTTT. Translating gives CASSVNSNTEAFF. Filled out from reference TRBV9 and TRBJ1-1, the complete variable domain reads DSGVTQTPKHLITATGQRVTLRCSPRSGDLSVYWYQQSLDQGLQFLIQYYNGEERAKGNILERFSAQQFPDLHSELNLSSLELGDSALYFCASSVNSNTEAFFGQGTRLTVV.

The genes are TRBV28 and TRBJ2-3, with D tentatively TRBD2 (6 bases). Germline V gives CDR1 MDHEN, CDR2 SYDVKM. V dropped 6 bases and J dropped 10 bases, with 17 bases sitting between them. The CDR3 sequence is 13 residues long. CDR3 protein: CASRAGLMGAQYF. In nucleotides, the CDR3 is TGTGCCAGCAGAGCGGGCCTAATGGGTGCGCAGTATTTT.

This rearrangement joins TRBV7-3 to TRBJ1-2; a weak D match, TRBD1 (6 bases). The CDR3 runs to 14 residues. Germline-derived CDR1 and CDR2 are SGHTA and FQGTGA. V lost 5 bases, J lost 7 bases, and 17 bases lay in between. CDR3 amino acids: CASSPTPGAVGYTF. The CDR3 DNA reads TGTGCCAGCAGCCCCACGCCAGGGGCGGTTGGCTACACCTTC.

This clone was recorded many times. The chain links TRBV4-2 to TRBJ2-7; weak D call: TRBD2 (5 bases). V lost 1 base and J lost 7, with 8 bases in between. The CDR3 loop spans 12 amino acids. Per germline, CDR1 LGHNA and CDR2 YNFKEQ. In nucleotides, the CDR3 is TGTGCCAGCAGCCAAGCTACGGGGGAGCAGTACTTC. Amino acid sequence: CASSQATGEQYF.

The chain combines TRBV4-2 with TRBJ1-6; no clear D. Trimming took 0 bases from V and 3 from J, leaving 9 bases between them. CDR1 LGHNA and CDR2 YNFKEQ come from the germline V gene. This CDR3 has 16 amino acids. CDR3 in DNA: TGTGCCAGCAGCCAAGAGCGAGGAAACTATAATTCACCCCTCCACTTT. It codes for CASSQERGNYNSPLHF.

This clone was counted a single time. This chain uses TRBV7-2 with TRBJ1-2, with 9 bases lining up with TRBD1. With 1 base clipped from V and 12 bases from J, the junction kept 6 bases outside the gene matches. CDR3 size: 13 residues. Germline-derived CDR1 and CDR2 are SGHTA and FQGNSA. CDR3 DNA sequence: TGTGCCAGCAGCTTAGTGGGACAGGGAGGCCACACCTTC. Its protein product is CASSLVGQGGHTF.

This chain uses TRBV7-9 with TRBJ2-2, with D perhaps TRBD2 (6 bases). The length of the CDR3 is 14 residues. Germline values: CDR1 SEHNR, CDR2 FQNEAQ (reference sequence). Trimming pared 3 bases from V and 8 bases from J, leaving 13 bases between. CDR3 sequence: CASSFPGGAGELFF. In nucleotides, the CDR3 is TGTGCCAGCAGCTTTCCCGGGGGTGCAGGGGAGCTGTTTTTT.

The chain recombines TRBV29-1 with TRBJ2-3; 10 positions match TRBD1. The V gene end was trimmed by 5 bases and the J gene end by 5 bases; junction bases not matched to a gene: 4. This CDR3 is 13 amino acids long. Germline V gene data show CDR1 as SQVTM and CDR2 as ANQGSEA. The CDR3 nucleotides read TGCAGCGTTTCTGACAGGGGGCAAGATACGCAGTATTTT. Residues: CSVSDRGQDTQYF.

V is TRBV6-4 and J is TRBJ2-1; 9 positions match TRBD2. The germline V gene encodes CDR1 MRHNA and CDR2 SNTAGT. This CDR3 has 17 amino acids. With 2 bases clipped from V and 9 bases from J, the junction kept 14 bases outside the gene matches. The CDR3 here is CASSDGPRRGGYTEQFF. The CDR3, as DNA: TGTGCCAGCAGTGACGGGCCGCGGCGGGGGGGCTATACTGAGCAGTTCTTC.

The V gene is TRBV9, the J gene TRBJ2-3; tentatively, D is TRBD2 (5 bases). V was cut by 1 base and J by 6 bases, with 18 bases left in between. Germline V CDR1 and CDR2: SGDLS, YYNGEE. The CDR3 extends over 16 amino acids. CDR3 sequence: CASSVIPKADVDTQYF. The CDR3 coding sequence is TGTGCCAGCAGCGTAATCCCCAAAGCGGACGTGGATACGCAGTATTTT.